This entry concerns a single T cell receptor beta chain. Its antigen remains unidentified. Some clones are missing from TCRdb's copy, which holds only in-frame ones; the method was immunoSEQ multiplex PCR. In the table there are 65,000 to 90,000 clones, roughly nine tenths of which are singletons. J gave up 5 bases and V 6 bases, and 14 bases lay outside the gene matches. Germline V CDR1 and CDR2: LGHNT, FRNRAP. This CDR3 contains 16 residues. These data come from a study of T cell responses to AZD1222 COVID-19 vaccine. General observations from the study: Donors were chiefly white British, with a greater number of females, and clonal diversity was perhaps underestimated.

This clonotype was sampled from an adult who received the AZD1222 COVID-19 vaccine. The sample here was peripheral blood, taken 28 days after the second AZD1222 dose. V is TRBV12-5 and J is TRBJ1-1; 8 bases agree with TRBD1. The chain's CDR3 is CASGPITRGRGTEAFF. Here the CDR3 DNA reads TGTGCTAGTGGGCCCATCACCAGGGGGCGGGGGACTGAAGCTTTCTTT. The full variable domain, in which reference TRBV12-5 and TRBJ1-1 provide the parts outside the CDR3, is DARVTQTPRHKVTEMGQEVTMRCQPILGHNTVFWYRQTMMQGLELLAYFRNRAPLDDSGMPKDRFSAEMPDATLATLKIQPSEPRDSAVYFCASGPITRGRGTEAFFGQGTRLTVV.